These 22 T cell receptor beta chains were all obtained from the same sample, sequenced in a study of OX40 agonist ivuxolimab in advanced cancers. Receptor libraries were prepared by the immunoSEQ multiplex PCR assay. The source is immuneACCESS, and TCRdb retained only in-frame sequences with V and J called. Part of the clones is not carried over; for the studies checked, unresolved V genes explain less than half of this, and the remainder is unexplained. The sample records about 130,000 clones, under 95% of which are singletons. Clones ranked in the top ten supply about 0.81% of the sample. The sample was CD4+ or CD8+ T cells sorted from blood, taken in a trial of the OX40 agonist ivuxolimab. The receptors derive from an adult with an advanced solid tumor such as melanoma, head and neck, liver or kidney cancer.

V gene TRBV29-1 combines with J gene TRBJ2-5; D ambiguous. Trimming took off 4 bases at V and 9 bases at J, with 12 bases between the two ends. The germline CDR1 and CDR2 sequences are SQVTM and ANQGSEA. This CDR3 comprises 11 residues. This CDR3 is CSVVSSWAQYF. The CDR3 coding sequence is TGCAGCGTTGTGAGCTCCTGGGCCCAGTACTTC.

In this sample, this clone turned up once. The chain joins TRBV14 to TRBJ1-2; 7 nucleotides agree with TRBD1. Looked up from germline, CDR1 is SGHDN and CDR2 is FVKESK. This CDR3 comprises 16 residues. The V and J ends lost 1 base and 7 bases, in that order; junction bases with no gene match: 12. This CDR3 is CASSQGDSYNRAGYTF. CDR3 in DNA: TGTGCCAGCAGCCAAGGGGACAGCTACAATCGGGCTGGCTACACCTTC.

The V call is TRBV9, the J call TRBJ2-5; D is unresolved. The assigned J gene may be wrong: the sequence end matches TRBJ2-7 better. This CDR3 region has 15 residues. Looked up from germline, CDR1 is SGDLS and CDR2 is YYNGEE. CDR3: CASSADSRPAYEQYF. In DNA form, the CDR3 reads TGTGCCAGCAGCGCAGACTCGCGGCCTGCCTACGAGCAGTACTTC.

This clone was picked up one time. The rearrangement uses TRBV5-1 and TRBJ1-1; 7 positions match TRBD1. V gave up 2 bases and J gave up 0 bases; unmatched junction bases: 7. The CDR3 loop spans 16 amino acids. Germline V gives CDR1 SGHRS, CDR2 YFSETQ. Written as DNA, the CDR3 is TGCGCCAGCAGCTTACAGGGGAGGGCAATGAACACTGAAGCTTTCTTT. As protein: CASSLQGRAMNTEAFF.

This chain joins TRBV5-4 and TRBJ1-1; D not resolved. V lost 1 base, J lost 0 bases, and 4 bases lay in between. CDR3 length equals 13 residues. Germline CDR1 SGHNT, CDR2 YYREEE (reference sequence). The CDR3 nucleotides are TGTGCCAGCAGCTTGCAGTTGAACACTGAAGCTTTCTTT. It codes for CASSLQLNTEAFF.

J is TRBJ1-5 and V is TRBV6-1, with TRBD1 as a possible D gene (6 bases). Germline V CDR1 and CDR2: MNHNS, SASEGT. The V end was cut by 4 bases, the J end by 6 bases, with 16 bases between. CDR3 length: 15 amino acids. This CDR3 reads CASSGDTGSFQPQHF. CDR3 coding DNA: TGTGCCAGCAGTGGCGATACAGGGAGCTTTCAGCCCCAGCATTTT.

The rearrangement uses TRBV25-1 and TRBJ2-6; 7 bases agree with TRBD1. The CDR3 has 18 residues. Germline V gene data show CDR1 as MGHDK and CDR2 as SYGVNS. V gave up 2 bases and J gave up 0 bases; unmatched junction bases: 7. This CDR3 is CASSEAPGQSSGANVLTF. CDR3 in DNA: TGTGCCAGCAGTGAAGCCCCGGGACAGAGCTCTGGGGCCAACGTCCTGACTTTC.

The chain carries TRBV5-1 and TRBJ1-1, with D unclear. CDR3 length equals 14 residues. Germline V gives CDR1 SGHRS, CDR2 YFSETQ. The germline V and J ends were trimmed by 0 bases and 0 bases, with 6 bases remaining between them. DNA of the CDR3: TGCGCCAGCAGCTTGGACAGCATGAACACTGAAGCTTTCTTT. Protein sequence: CASSLDSMNTEAFF.

The chain employs TRBV28 and TRBJ2-1, with D perhaps matching TRBD1 (5 bases). Trimming cost V 3 bases and J 6 bases, with 9 bases left between them. This CDR3 region has 13 residues. CDR1 is MDHEN, CDR2 SYDVKM, per germline. The CDR3 reads CASSLGHPNEQFF. The CDR3 nucleotides are TGTGCCAGCAGTTTGGGGCACCCCAATGAGCAGTTCTTC.

This clone appeared once. CDR3 sequence reads: CASSLAAGGYNEQFF. CDR3 DNA: TGCGCCAGCAGCTTGGCAGCGGGAGGTTACAATGAGCAGTTCTTC. The chain carries TRBV5-1 and TRBJ2-1; 9 bases are a match to TRBD2. Per germline, CDR1 SGHRS and CDR2 YFSETQ. The CDR3 spans 15 residues. Trimming removed 0 bases from V and 4 bases from J; junction bases left unmatched: 2. The full variable domain, in which reference TRBV5-1 and TRBJ2-1 provide the parts outside the CDR3, is KAGVTQTPRYLIKTRGQQVTLSCSPISGHRSVSWYQQTPGQGLQFLFEYFSETQRNKGNFPGRFSGRQFSNSRSEMNVSTLELGDSALYLCASSLAAGGYNEQFFGPGTRLTVL.

This clone appeared a single time. The chain uses TRBV14 and TRBJ2-1, with D unclear. The CDR3 is 17 amino acids. Germline loops: CDR1 SGHDN, CDR2 FVKESK. V was cut by 4 bases and J by 3 bases, with 19 bases left in between. The CDR3 sequence is CASSLRRTGPNYNEQFF. CDR3 bases: TGTGCCAGCAGCCTGAGACGGACGGGCCCAAACTACAATGAGCAGTTCTTC.

This clone was seen just once. The V and J genes are TRBV6-5 and TRBJ2-3; 7 nucleotides line up with TRBD2. The CDR3 is 13 residues long. CDR1 is MNHEY and CDR2 is SVGAGI in the germline V gene. V shed 10 bases and J 2 bases; nucleotides not matched to a gene: 6. The CDR3 here is CAIGSGATDTQYF. The DNA for the CDR3 is TGTGCCATCGGAAGCGGGGCCACAGATACGCAGTATTTT.

This chain joins TRBV2 and TRBJ2-3, with D maybe TRBD1 (6 bases). The CDR3 totals 15 residues. The V gene's germline CDR1 is SNHLY and CDR2 FYNNEI. V shed 7 bases and J shed 3 bases, with 17 bases lying between them. The CDR3 loop is CASNSQGQRTDTQYF. The CDR3 nucleotides read TGTGCCAGCAACTCCCAGGGGCAAAGGACAGATACGCAGTATTTT.

The chain recombines TRBV6-6 with TRBJ2-7; 11 positions match TRBD1. CDR3 length equals 15 residues. The V segment lost 8 bases and the J segment 7 bases; nucleotides outside the gene matches: 13. CDR1 is MNHNY, CDR2 SVGAGI, per germline (reference sequence). The CDR3 DNA reads as TGTGCCAGCTCGTTCCGGGACAGGGGGACGAGTGAGCAGTACTTC. Translating it yields CASSFRDRGTSEQYF.

The V call is TRBV9, the J call TRBJ2-3; tentative D call: TRBD2 (5 bases). The germline V and J ends were trimmed by 0 bases and 1 base, with 12 bases remaining between them. CDR1 is SGDLS, CDR2 YYNGEE, per germline. CDR3 length equals 16 residues. CDR3 in amino acids: CASSVGEGGRTDTQYF. The CDR3 nucleotides read TGTGCCAGCAGCGTAGGAGAAGGCGGGCGCACAGATACGCAGTATTTT.

The rearrangement joins TRBV5-1 to TRBJ1-2; D may be TRBD1 (6 bases). Trimming cost V 2 bases and J 3 bases, with 23 bases left between them. The CDR3 is 18 residues long. CDR1 and CDR2 (germline): SGHRS, YFSETQ. The CDR3 is CASSFSGQTLQSDYGYTF. CDR3 coding DNA: TGCGCCAGCAGCTTCTCAGGACAGACCCTGCAGTCAGACTATGGCTACACCTTC.

The rearrangement joins TRBV5-8 to TRBJ1-4, with 8 bases fitting TRBD1. This CDR3 has 15 residues. CDR1 SGHTS and CDR2 YDEGEE come from the germline V gene. J was trimmed by 2 bases and V by 3 bases; bases with no gene match: 3. The chain's CDR3 is CASSSGQGTNEKLFF. As DNA, the CDR3 is TGTGCCAGCAGCTCAGGACAGGGCACTAATGAAAAACTGTTTTTT.

V usage is TRBV7-6 and J usage is TRBJ2-5; TRBD1 agrees at 8 bases. Trimming took 2 bases from V and 2 from J; bases not matched to a gene: 7. Germline V gives CDR1 SGHVS, CDR2 FNYEAQ. This CDR3 comprises 16 residues. The CDR3, as DNA: TGTGCCAGCAGCTTAAAGGGCAGGGGGCCACAAGAGACCCAGTACTTC. This codes for CASSLKGRGPQETQYF.

The chain links TRBV28 to TRBJ2-5; D call uncertain. CDR3 length: 9 amino acids. V dropped 2 bases and J dropped 8 bases, with 0 bases sitting between them. CDR1 is MDHEN, CDR2 SYDVKM, per germline. The CDR3 spells CASSLTQYF. CDR3 in DNA: TGTGCCAGCAGTTTAACCCAGTACTTC.

The rearrangement uses TRBV6-5 and TRBJ1-4; 7 positions agree with TRBD1. The germline V gene encodes CDR1 MNHEY and CDR2 SVGAGI. Unmatched junction bases numbered 10, after V lost 2 bases and J lost 7 bases. The CDR3 runs 16 residues. In nucleotides, the CDR3 is TGTGCCAGCAGTTACCAATTCGACAGGGCGAGTGAAAAACTGTTTTTT. As protein: CASSYQFDRASEKLFF.

The V call is TRBV27, the J call TRBJ1-5, with TRBD1 as a possible D gene (6 bases). The CDR3 is made up of 17 amino acids. The V gene's germline CDR1 is MNHEY and CDR2 SMNVEV (reference sequence). Between the trimmed V and J ends, which lost 6 bases and 5 bases, there was a span of 23 bases. CDR3 nucleotide sequence: TGTGCCAGCAGCACGAGTAGGGGGGGGAAAGGCGATCAGCCCCAGCATTTT. It codes for CASSTSRGGKGDQPQHF.

This clone was counted a single time. This chain uses TRBV11-1 with TRBJ2-6; D is ambiguous. V was shortened by 5 bases and J by 1 base, with 9 bases between the two germline ends. CDR3 length: 15 residues. Looked up from germline, CDR1 is SGHAT and CDR2 is FQDESV (reference sequence). The chain's CDR3 is CASSSLMSGANVLTF. The CDR3 DNA follows: TGTGCCAGCAGCAGCCTAATGTCTGGGGCCAACGTCCTGACTTTC.